This is a list of T cell receptor beta chains from one sample in a study of shared T cell receptors in the human thymus. Assay: immunoSEQ multiplex PCR; the TCRdb copy retains only in-frame clones and omits some. The repertoire holds about 660,000 clones, with approximately 88% as singletons. This same sample was also taken into another study, of human thymus T cells.

The material sequenced was thymocytes. All receptors derive from a boy in the first two years of life with a congenital heart defect. CDR3s include the opening cysteine and the closing phenylalanine or tryptophan. A D gene is named only where the DNA matches it firmly. Some rows mark clone size as missing; the rest say once, few, many or name a class of expanded clone.

d_gene	abundance	v_gene	j_gene	CDR3aa	CDR3nt
TRBD1	-	TRBV7-2	TRBJ2-2	CASSSPGQGYGELFF	TGTGCCAGCAGCTCCCCGGGACAGGGGTACGGGGAGCTGTTTTTT
-	-	TRBV4-3	TRBJ2-5	CASSQDEAERTQYF	TGCGCCAGCAGCCAAGATGAGGCAGAGCGGACCCAGTACTTC
-	-	TRBV4-3	TRBJ2-7	CASSLARQGGHEQYF	TGCGCCAGCAGCCTAGCACGCCAAGGAGGCCACGAGCAGTACTTC
TRBD2	-	TRBV9	TRBJ2-3	CASSLSGRLEADTQYF	TGTGCCAGCAGCCTTAGCGGGAGGCTTGAGGCAGATACGCAGTATTTT
TRBD1	-	TRBV7-2	TRBJ1-4	CASSVRQGPGGNEKLFF	TGTGCCAGCAGCGTACGACAGGGTCCGGGCGGGAATGAAAAACTGTTTTTT
TRBD1	-	TRBV27	TRBJ1-1	CASSLSDRENTEAFF	TGTGCCAGCAGTTTATCCGACAGGGAGAACACTGAAGCTTTCTTT
-	-	TRBV11-3	TRBJ2-1	CASPPDSNEQFF	TGTGCCAGCCCTCCTGACAGCAATGAGCAGTTCTTC
-	few	TRBV6-4	TRBJ1-2	CASSDTNRGAGYTF	TGTGCCAGCAGTGACACAAACCGTGGGGCTGGCTACACCTTC
-	-	TRBV7-7	TRBJ2-5	CASSSRPGNQETQYF	TGTGCCAGCAGCTCCCGACCGGGAAACCAAGAGACCCAGTACTTC
TRBD2	-	TRBV30	TRBJ2-1	CAWSAGGGGEQFF	TGTGCCTGGAGCGCCGGCGGGGGGGGTGAGCAGTTCTTC
-	-	TRBV4-2	TRBJ2-2	CASSQGQGGYTGELFF	TGTGCCAGCAGCCAAGGCCAGGGTGGGTATACCGGGGAGCTGTTTTTT
TRBD2	-	TRBV5-1	TRBJ2-1	CASSSLAGGSYNEQFF	TGCGCCAGCAGCTCGCTAGCGGGAGGGTCCTACAATGAGCAGTTCTTC
TRBD1	-	TRBV9	TRBJ2-5	CASSGPRGGRGGETQYF	TGTGCCAGCAGCGGGCCCCGAGGGGGCAGGGGCGGAGAGACCCAGTACTTC
-	-	TRBV4-3	TRBJ2-2	CASSQDQLGRELFF	TGCGCCAGCAGCCAAGATCAGTTGGGGCGGGAGCTGTTTTTT
-	-	TRBV6-5	TRBJ1-1	CASSRTDTEAFF	TGTGCCAGCAGTAGGACAGACACTGAAGCTTTCTTT
-	-	TRBV2	TRBJ2-2	CASWPQGGHTSTGELFF	TGTGCCAGCTGGCCCCAAGGGGGACACACCTCCACCGGGGAGCTGTTTTTT
TRBD1	-	TRBV19	TRBJ2-7	CASSIAPGGYEQYF	TGTGCCAGTAGTATTGCTCCAGGGGGCTACGAGCAGTACTTC
-	-	TRBV6-6	TRBJ2-7	CASSYRKGGAHEQYF	TGTGCCAGCAGTTACCGGAAGGGAGGCGCCCACGAGCAGTACTTC
-	once	TRBV21-1	TRBJ2-7	CASRTPQGYEQYF	TGTGCCAGCAGGACTCCCCAGGGCTACGAGCAGTACTTC
TRBD1	-	TRBV7-9	TRBJ1-2	CASSAGQYYGYTF	TGTGCCAGCAGCGCGGGACAGTACTATGGCTACACCTTC
-	once	TRBV7-9	TRBJ1-2	CASSPAGKYTF	TGTGCCAGCAGCCCGGCGGGGAAGTACACCTTC
TRBD1	-	TRBV15	TRBJ1-1	CATRIPGQMNTEAFF	TGTGCCACCAGAATACCGGGACAGATGAACACTGAAGCTTTCTTT
-	-	TRBV15	TRBJ1-4	CATSSFFGGAGWTVKLFF	TGTGCCACCAGCTCCTTTTTCGGGGGGGCTGGTTGGACGGTAAAACTGTTTTTT
TRBD2	-	TRBV5-6	TRBJ2-1	CASSFRLAGPNTYNEQFF	TGTGCCAGCAGCTTCCGACTAGCGGGGCCCAACACCTACAATGAGCAGTTCTTC
TRBD1	few	TRBV10-3	TRBJ2-2	CAKRGGQGLLGELFF	TGTGCCAAGAGAGGGGGCCAGGGATTACTCGGGGAGCTGTTTTTT
TRBD1	-	TRBV5-4	TRBJ2-7	CASSQGALGHEQYF	TGTGCCAGTTCACAGGGGGCGCTGGGGCACGAGCAGTACTTC
TRBD2	-	TRBV4-1	TRBJ2-3	CASSQDGTSGRTDTQYF	TGCGCCAGCAGCCAAGATGGGACTAGCGGGAGGACAGATACGCAGTATTTT
-	-	TRBV6-5	TRBJ2-5	CASSVEGETQYF	TGTGCCAGCAGTGTGGAGGGGGAGACCCAGTACTTC
-	once	TRBV6-5	TRBJ2-7	CASSYLWRGYEQYF	TGTGCCAGCAGTTACCTGTGGAGAGGCTACGAGCAGTACTTC
TRBD1	-	TRBV6-6	TRBJ1-5	CASSTSDREVNQPQHF	TGTGCCAGCAGTACCTCGGACAGGGAGGTCAATCAGCCCCAGCATTTT
-	-	TRBV2	TRBJ1-1	CASSERFSGKGGTEAFF	TGTGCCAGCAGTGAGAGATTTAGTGGGAAGGGAGGCACTGAAGCTTTCTTT
TRBD1	-	TRBV27	TRBJ2-7	CVSAAGTEDYEQYF	TGTGTTTCAGCAGCCGGGACAGAGGACTACGAGCAGTACTTC
TRBD1	-	TRBV14	TRBJ2-7	CASSQSAPGQNYEQYF	TGTGCCAGCAGCCAAAGTGCACCGGGACAGAACTACGAGCAGTACTTC
TRBD2	once	TRBV5-8	TRBJ2-7	CASSPEPSSGRAVEAREQYF	TGTGCCAGCAGCCCGGAACCTTCTAGCGGGAGGGCCGTAGAGGCTCGCGAGCAGTACTTC
TRBD1	-	TRBV5-1	TRBJ2-7	CASSLTGQSGEQYF	TGCGCCAGCAGCTTGACGGGACAGTCGGGCGAGCAGTACTTC
TRBD2	once	TRBV5-1	TRBJ2-7	CASSQERETNSYEQYF	TGCGCCAGCAGCCAAGAGCGGGAGACCAACTCCTACGAGCAGTACTTC
-	once	TRBV11-2	TRBJ2-3	CASSLWARGPWGDTQYF	TGTGCCAGCAGCTTATGGGCCCGAGGGCCATGGGGAGATACGCAGTATTTT
TRBD1	once	TRBV5-4	TRBJ1-2	CASSLLTGGPTKCGYTF	TGTGCCAGCAGCTTGCTTACAGGGGGCCCCACGAAGTGCGGCTACACCTTC
-	-	TRBV30	TRBJ1-1	CASQGPEAFF	TGTGCCTCCCAGGGTCCTGAAGCTTTCTTT
-	-	TRBV11-2	TRBJ2-7	CASSSGSYEQYF	TGTGCCAGCAGCTCAGGCAGCTACGAGCAGTACTTC
-	-	TRBV11-3	TRBJ1-1	CASSLSRNTEAFF	TGTGCCAGCAGCTTATCCAGGAACACTGAAGCTTTCTTT
-	-	TRBV5-6	TRBJ1-1	CASSLTGTMNTEAFF	TGTGCCAGCAGCCTGACAGGAACCATGAACACTGAAGCTTTCTTT
TRBD2	-	TRBV7-9	TRBJ2-7	CASGRTSGKSEQYF	TGTGCCAGCGGCAGGACTAGCGGGAAGTCCGAGCAGTACTTC
-	-	TRBV28	TRBJ2-7	CATTGSSYEQYF	TGTGCCACCACGGGGTCCTCCTACGAGCAGTACTTC
-	-	TRBV19	TRBJ1-5	CASSKGRAHQPQHF	TGTGCCAGTAGTAAGGGCAGGGCGCATCAGCCCCAGCATTTT